These 8 T cell receptor beta chains originate from one sample sequenced in a study of OX40 agonist ivuxolimab in advanced cancers. TCRdb's copy holds only in-frame clones and misses some; the assay was immunoSEQ multiplex PCR. The repertoire holds approximately 87,000 clones, with over 75% as singletons. This specimen consisted of CD4+ or CD8+ T cells sorted from blood, obtained in a trial of the OX40 agonist ivuxolimab. The receptors stem from an adult with an advanced solid tumor such as melanoma, head and neck, liver or kidney cancer.

The chain employs TRBV2 and TRBJ1-3; D gene uncertain. In germline, CDR1 is SNHLY, CDR2 FYNNEI. Trimming shortened V by 4 bases and J by 6 bases, and 10 bases separated the two germline ends. The CDR3 has 13 residues. The CDR3 region has the DNA TGTGCCAGCAGTGGGGATTTAGAAAACACCATATATTTT. Encoded protein: CASSGDLENTIYF.

This clone is a singleton in its sample. This chain links TRBV6-4 with TRBJ2-1; D gene unclear. The CDR3 has 16 amino acids. Germline CDR1 MRHNA, CDR2 SNTAGT. V lost 2 bases to trimming and J lost 6 bases, with 17 bases between them. CDR3 DNA sequence: TGTGCCAGCAGTGACCGCCCCAGTTTAAATCCCAATGAGCAGTTCTTC. It yields the protein CASSDRPSLNPNEQFF.

The chain links TRBV9 to TRBJ2-5; perhaps D is TRBD1 or TRBD2 (5 bases each). This CDR3 has 14 amino acids. V shed 0 bases and J shed 5 bases, with 11 bases lying between them. CDR1 and CDR2 from the germline V gene are SGDLS and YYNGEE. The CDR3 loop is CASSVGGWGETQYF. DNA for the CDR3: TGTGCCAGCAGCGTAGGGGGATGGGGGGAGACCCAGTACTTC.

The J gene is TRBJ1-2, the V gene TRBV11-3, with D unresolved. CDR3 size: 13 residues. Germline V gene lookup returns CDR1 SGHNT and CDR2 YENEEA. With 4 bases removed from V and 0 bases from J, the gap between germline ends came to 6 bases. The CDR3 here is CASSSTANYGYTF. CDR3 DNA: TGTGCCAGCAGCTCTACAGCTAACTATGGCTACACCTTC.

This clone showed up just once. The rearrangement uses TRBV19 and TRBJ2-1, with D uncertain. CDR3 length: 15 residues. With 2 bases removed from V and 7 bases from J, the gap between germline ends came to 15 bases. Germline values: CDR1 LNHDA, CDR2 SQIVND (reference sequence). DNA for the CDR3: TGTGCCAGTAGTATACAGTCAAGTTACAGTAATGAGCAGTTCTTC. This encodes CASSIQSSYSNEQFF.

Concerning this clone: The same CDR3 arises from other DNA sequences in this sample as well. The chain recombines TRBV15 with TRBJ2-5; D remains unclear. The CDR3 has 14 residues. Trimming pared 1 base from V and 2 bases from J, leaving 8 bases between. Germline assignment: CDR1 LNHNV and CDR2 YYDKDF (reference sequence). The CDR3 region is CATSRAGIQETQYF. The CDR3, as DNA: TGTGCCACCAGCAGAGCCGGAATTCAAGAGACCCAGTACTTC.

This clone was observed a single time. The CDR3 protein is CASSLTGTGEGREQFF. The CDR3 region has the DNA TGTGCCAGCAGCCTGACCGGGACAGGGGAAGGTAGGGAGCAGTTCTTC. The chain is built from TRBV11-2 and TRBJ2-1; 10 nucleotides align to TRBD1. The CDR3 runs 16 residues. The germline CDR1 and CDR2 sequences are SGHAT and FQNNGV. J lost 10 bases, V lost 5 bases, and 14 bases had no gene match.

This clone has a single count. The rearrangement links TRBV15 to TRBJ2-7; weak D call: TRBD2 (5 bases). V gave up 5 bases and J gave up 3 bases, with 11 bases separating them. The CDR3 is 13 residues long. CDR1 LNHNV and CDR2 YYDKDF come from the germline V gene (reference sequence). This CDR3 reads CATSLGLDYEQYF. CDR3 coding DNA: TGTGCCACCAGCCTTGGACTGGACTACGAGCAGTACTTC.